The following is a TCR beta chain sequence with its context. The antigen it binds to is not known. There are no base qualities to consult, and no much larger clone falls within one base. CDR1 and CDR2 (SGHAT, FQNNGV) derive from the germline V gene. The CDR3 starts with the cysteine, ends with the phenylalanine, and has 18 residues. This entry keeps only the CDR3 DNA: 54 bases, framed from base 1. Germline trimming amounts to 0 bases on V and 2 bases on J, with 11 as the count of junction bases outside the gene matches. This entry comes from a study of technical replicates of blood from several donors (dated by TCRdb to about 2017). Receptor amplification or capture employed the immunoSEQ multiplex PCR assay. The table comes from immuneACCESS by way of TCRdb, which keeps in-frame sequences with V and J called. Part of the clones is missing from these tables; in studies checked, under half for an unresolved V gene and the rest for unknown reasons. The sample yields 87,000 or so clones; more than 85% were counted once. The ten biggest clones cover 0.34% of the sample.

The specimen was T cells isolated from PBMCs. The V and J genes are TRBV11-2 and TRBJ2-7, and TRBD2 aligns with 9 junction nucleotides. The sequence came from a human donor in good health. The nucleotide sequence reads TGTGCCAGCAGCTTAGACTCTTTTTGGACTAGCGAGACCTACGAGCAGTACTTC. Translation gives CASSLDSFWTSETYEQYF. Here the CDR3 is joined to the reference TRBV11-2 and TRBJ2-7 genes, and the full variable domain is: EAGVAQSPRYKIIEKRQSVAFWCNPISGHATLYWYQQILGQGPKLLIQFQNNGVVDDSQLPKDRFSAERLKGVDSTLKIQPAKLEDSAVYLCASSLDSFWTSETYEQYFGPGTRLTVT.